This entry is about one T cell receptor beta chain. The V and J ends lost 2 bases and 4 bases respectively, with 14 bases between them. The germline V gene encodes CDR1 GTSNPN and CDR2 SVGIG (reference sequence). The CDR3 is 14 residues long. Only in-frame clones appear in the TCRdb table, and some are missing; sequencing was by immunoSEQ multiplex PCR. The sample has about 14,000 clones; about four fifths are singletons. Sample time point: after neoadjuvant nivolumab, at surgical resection. Stage II-IVA oral cavity squamous cell carcinoma was new and untreated by systemic or radiation therapy. The data originate from a study of neoadjuvant anti-PD-1 for oral cavity cancer.

This material consisted of PBMCs, taken after nivolumab (anti-PD-1) treatment. This TCR was sampled from a person aged 35 to 85 with oral cavity squamous cell carcinoma. This chain links TRBV30 with TRBJ1-1; no reliable D call. CDR3 protein: CAWSKGGPLTEAFF. The CDR3 nucleotides read TGTGCCTGGAGTAAGGGAGGACCTCTCACTGAAGCTTTCTTT.